The clone carrying this T cell receptor (beta chain) was counted a single time. Losses at the gene ends were 5 bases for V and 4 bases for J; bases not matched to a gene: 7. Germline CDR1 is MDHEN and CDR2 is SYDVKM. The CDR3 loop spans 15 amino acids. This sample stems from a study of blood T cell repertoires in COVID-19. The table came from immunoSEQ multiplex PCR; TCRdb's copy has only in-frame clones and leaves some out. The sample includes fewer than 250,000 clones, about 86% of them seen just once. Input material: PBMCs or T cells enriched from blood (not recorded which). V is TRBV28 and J is TRBJ2-2, with TRBD2 matching 7 bases. The sequence came from a woman aged 40 to 55 with acute COVID-19. CDR3 bases: TGTGCCAGCAGTCGGACTAGTAGTGGCACCGGGGAGCTGTTTTTT. Protein product: CASSRTSSGTGELFF.